Listed below are T cell receptor beta chains from one sample, sequenced in a study of OX40 agonist ivuxolimab in advanced cancers. The repertoire was sequenced with immunoSEQ multiplex PCR; TCRdb's copy has only in-frame clones and lacks some. The sample includes some 50,000 clones, about 86% of them seen just once. The input for sequencing was CD4+ or CD8+ T cells sorted from blood, taken in a trial of the OX40 agonist ivuxolimab. The receptors were sampled from an adult with an advanced solid tumor such as melanoma, head and neck, liver or kidney cancer. Each CDR3 is given with its conserved first and last residue. A D gene is named only where the DNA matches it firmly. Clone size is not always given. Where it is, it says once, few, many or a class for expanded clones.

>few|TRBV5-1|TRBD2|TRBJ2-1|14
CASSLVGRENEQFF
TGCGCCAGCAGCTTGGTCGGGAGGGAAAATGAGCAGTTCTTC
>.|TRBV2|.|TRBJ1-5|14
CASSIGGEDQPQHF
TGTGCCAGCAGTATCGGGGGCGAGGATCAGCCCCAGCATTTT
>.|TRBV7-7|.|TRBJ2-2|13
CASSPAGTGELFF
TGTGCTAGCAGCCCGGCGGGGACCGGGGAGCTGTTTTTT
>.|TRBV21-1|.|TRBJ2-5|17
CASSKKRFRDGKETQYF
TGTGCCAGCAGCAAAAAGCGGTTCCGGGACGGAAAAGAGACCCAGTACTTC
>few|TRBV5-4|.|TRBJ1-6|16
CASSTDGFSYNSPLHF
TGTGCCAGCAGCACGGACGGGTTCTCCTATAATTCACCCCTCCACTTT
>.|TRBV7-2|.|TRBJ2-2|14
CASSPPARTGELFF
TGTGCCAGCAGCCCCCCGGCCCGTACCGGGGAGCTGTTTTTT
>.|TRBV6-1|.|TRBJ1-4|15
CASSLNRDGNEKLFF
TGTGCCAGCAGCCTCAACAGGGATGGTAACGAAAAACTGTTTTTT
>.|TRBV4-2|TRBD2|TRBJ2-1|15
CASSHPTSGRVEQFF
TGTGCCAGCAGCCACCCCACTAGCGGGAGGGTTGAGCAGTTCTTC
>.|TRBV10-3|.|TRBJ1-5|14
CAISPLGVGQPQHF
TGTGCCATCAGTCCTTTAGGGGTAGGGCAGCCCCAGCATTTT
>.|TRBV20-1|.|TRBJ2-3|11
CSVAQTDTQYF
TGCAGTGTGGCACAAACAGATACGCAGTATTTT
>few|TRBV2|.|TRBJ1-5|15
CASSELHRDYQPQHF
TGTGCCAGCAGTGAATTGCACAGGGACTATCAGCCCCAGCATTTT
>.|TRBV5-1|.|TRBJ2-4|15
CASSPPQGAKNIQYF
TGCGCCAGCAGCCCCCCGCAGGGAGCCAAAAACATTCAGTACTTC
>.|TRBV28|.|TRBJ2-7|12
CASSPPSSEQYF
TGTGCCAGCAGTCCCCCATCGAGCGAGCAGTACTTC
>.|TRBV28|.|TRBJ2-1|15
CASRVYGPTYNEQFF
TGTGCCAGCAGAGTCTACGGGCCTACCTACAATGAGCAGTTCTTC